Following are 6 T cell receptor beta chains from one sample sequenced in a study of T cell clusters in autoimmune cytopenias. Roughly 40,000 genome equivalents of blood DNA were amplified for TRB. Multiplex touch-down PCR amplified TRB using TRB-A and TRB-B pools in one tube. TCRdb reprocessed the multiplex PCR reads, with one entry per CDR3 protein and no DNA. The clone table shows about 11,000 distinct CDR3 sequences, with the ten largest holding approximately 31%. The data also belong to a second study, concerning T cell repertoires in aging, cancer and after chemotherapy.

The sample was peripheral blood. These receptors were collected from a human donor in good health.

The rearrangement joins TRBV5-5 to TRBJ1-4. Germline loops: CDR1 SGHKS, CDR2 YYEKEE (reference sequence). This CDR3 is built from 13 residues. The chain's CDR3 is CASRRRNNEKLFF.

The rearrangement joins TRBV19 to TRBJ2-1; there is no DNA to check the TCRdb D call of TRBD2. The CDR3 loop spans 15 amino acids. CDR1 is LNHDA, CDR2 SQIVND, per germline (reference sequence). This chain's CDR3 is CASSMGTSEVNEQFF.

V usage is TRBV7-2 and J usage is TRBJ2-2. This CDR3 contains 17 residues. From germline, CDR1 is SGHTA and CDR2 FQGNSA. CDR3 in amino acids: CASSLLTRVFDTGELFF.

The chain couples TRBV6-2 or TRBV6-3 to TRBJ1-5; lacking DNA, the TRBD1 call made by TCRdb goes unchecked. Germline CDR1 and CDR2: MNHEY and SVGEGT. The CDR3 is 15 amino acids. CDR3 sequence reads: CASSSNRASNQPQHF.

The rearrangement joins TRBV19 to TRBJ2-6; there is no DNA to check the TCRdb D call of TRBD2. Germline CDR1 and CDR2: LNHDA and SQIVND (reference sequence). This CDR3 is 17 amino acids long. The CDR3 loop reads CASSQLAGPSGANVLTF. Supplemented by reference TRBV19 and TRBJ2-6, the full variable domain reads DGGITQSPKYLFRKEGQNVTLSCEQNLNHDAMYWYRQDPGQGLRLIYYSQIVNDFQKGDIAEGYSVSREKKESFPLTVTSAQKNPTAFYLCASSQLAGPSGANVLTFGAGSRLTVL.

V is TRBV19 and J is TRBJ2-3; no DNA is available, so the TRBD2 call from TCRdb remains unchecked. There are 16 residues in the CDR3. Germline assignment: CDR1 LNHDA and CDR2 SQIVND (reference sequence). CDR3 region: CASTPRLAGRADTQYF. Variable domain in full (rest from reference TRBV19 and TRBJ2-3): DGGITQSPKYLFRKEGQNVTLSCEQNLNHDAMYWYRQDPGQGLRLIYYSQIVNDFQKGDIAEGYSVSREKKESFPLTVTSAQKNPTAFYLCASTPRLAGRADTQYFGPGTRLTVL.